The clone carrying this TCR beta chain was counted a few times. Germline lookup yields CDR1 MDHEN and CDR2 SYDVKM. This CDR3 is built from 14 residues. V lost 8 bases and J 1 base, leaving 15 bases between the germline ends. This record belongs to a study of identical twins. It was template switching that added a universal primer site, and there were unique molecular identifiers on the cDNA. TCRdb ran MiXCR on the 5' RACE reads and lists one entry per CDR3 protein. The profile shows 600,000 to 850,000 distinct CDR3 sequences, 15% to 20% of them singletons. This sample also belongs to another study, concerning T cells expressing NK-cell markers. That source adds: Source material for TCR beta repertoires consisted of sorted CD3+CD56+NKG2C+, CD3+CD56+NKG2C- and CD3+CD56-NKG2C+ T cells.

V and J are TRBV28 and TRBJ2-7, with D perhaps being TRBD1 or TRBD2 (5 bases each). The TCR sequence derives from a woman aged 18-35 years in good health. Sequenced input: PBMCs. The CDR3 here is CASRGRATSYEQYF. Written as DNA, the CDR3 is TGTGCCAGCCGGGGCAGGGCTACTTCCTACGAGCAGTACTTC.